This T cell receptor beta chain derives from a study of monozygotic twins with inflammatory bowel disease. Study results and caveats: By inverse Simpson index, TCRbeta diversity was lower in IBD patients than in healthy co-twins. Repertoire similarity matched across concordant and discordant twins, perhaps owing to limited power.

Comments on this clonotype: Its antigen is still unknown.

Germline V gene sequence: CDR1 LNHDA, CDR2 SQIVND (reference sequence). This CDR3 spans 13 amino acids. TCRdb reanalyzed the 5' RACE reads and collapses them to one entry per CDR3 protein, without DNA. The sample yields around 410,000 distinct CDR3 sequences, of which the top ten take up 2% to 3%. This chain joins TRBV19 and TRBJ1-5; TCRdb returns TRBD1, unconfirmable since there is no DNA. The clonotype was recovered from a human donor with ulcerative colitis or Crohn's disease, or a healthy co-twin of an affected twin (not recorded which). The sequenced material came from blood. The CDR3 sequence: CASSNRENQPQHF.